In this sample, the clone carrying this TCR beta chain turned up once. Its specificity is not known. Only in-frame clones appear in the TCRdb table, and some are missing; sequencing was by immunoSEQ multiplex PCR. The table records 60,000 to 85,000 clones, roughly 90% of them present only once. The data originate from a study of OX40 agonist ivuxolimab in advanced cancers. Overall study findings and caveats: At 0.1 to 3.0 mg/kg, CD4+ and CD8+ blood T cells expanded clonally by week 6. CD8+ T cells (on average) carried more expanded clones than CD4+ T cells.

The germline gives CDR1 SEHNR, CDR2 FQNEAQ (reference sequence). CDR3 length: 17 amino acids. V lost 1 base, J lost 2 bases, and 5 bases stayed unmatched. The sequence derives from an adult with an advanced solid tumor such as melanoma, head and neck, liver or kidney cancer. The V call is TRBV7-9, the J call TRBJ2-1; TRBD1 matches at 10 bases. This specimen consisted of CD4+ or CD8+ T cells sorted from blood, obtained in a trial of the OX40 agonist ivuxolimab. The CDR3 bases are TGTGCCAGCAGCTTAGAGCCGGGACAGGGGCCCTACAATGAGCAGTTCTTC. This encodes CASSLEPGQGPYNEQFF.